This T cell receptor (beta chain) is drawn from a study of shared clonotypes between healthy human individuals. Terminally differentiated effector memory CD45RA+ cells were excluded from the naive CD8 cells, which were CD45RO-negative and positively selected for CCR7. The donor population consisted of healthy HIV-negative adults with no recent acute infections or vaccinations. The CDR3 runs 16 residues. Germline CDR1 and CDR2: SGHAT and FQNNGV. V was pared by 5 bases and J by 6 bases, with 23 bases between. The assay was immunoSEQ multiplex PCR, and TCRdb's table has in-frame clones only and misses some. The table records just over 2,000,000 clones, approximately 94% of them present only once.

The material sequenced was naive CD8+ T cells sorted from blood. This sequence was found in a man between 18 and 35 years old in good health. The chain links TRBV11-2 to TRBJ2-7, with D perhaps matching TRBD1 or TRBD2 (6 bases each). CDR3 bases: TGTGCCAGCAGCATGCTTCTAGTAGGGGGGCCGGGCGAGCAGTACTTC. This translates into CASSMLLVGGPGEQYF.